Below, one T cell receptor (beta chain) is given with its context. Its antigen remains unknown. The data were obtained in a study of identical twins. Carrying unique molecular identifiers, the cDNA also gained a universal primer site through template switching. Each CDR3 protein gets one entry after TCRdb re-called the 5' RACE reads with MiXCR. The table shows about 660,000 distinct CDR3 sequences, with about 9.4% occurring only once. CDR3 length: 16 residues. Per the germline V gene, CDR1 is DFQATT and CDR2 is SNEGSKA (reference sequence). With 0 bases clipped from V and 7 bases from J, the junction kept 10 bases outside the gene matches. Study-wide points: Those out-of-frame alpha sequences shared by twins showed an excess of low generation probability. Excess sharing between twins was weaker in beta out-of-frame sequences.

The same data also contributed to another study, on yellow fever vaccine responses in identical twins. As reported in that work: A vaccine T cell response that seemed partly convergent and partly personalized was reported in twins.

Sequencing input: PBMCs. The TCR sequence derives from a woman between 18 and 29 years old in good health. The chain links TRBV20-1 to TRBJ2-1; 9 nucleotides align to TRBD2. CDR3 coding DNA: TGCAGTGCTAGAGATGTAATAGCGGGGGATTGGAATGAGCAGTTCTTC. Its translation: CSARDVIAGDWNEQFF.